This paragraph reports one T cell receptor (beta chain). V dropped 0 bases and J dropped 11 bases, with 10 bases sitting between them. Germline V gene lookup returns CDR1 SNHLY and CDR2 FYNNEI. There are 13 residues in the CDR3. This entry comes from a study of blood T cell repertoires in COVID-19. Assay: immunoSEQ multiplex PCR; the TCRdb copy retains only in-frame clones and omits some. The sample shows tens of thousands of clones, roughly 91% of them seen only once. Enrolled through a virtual design, the participants were between 18 and 89 years of age and came from approximately 25 US areas. This chain uses TRBV2 with TRBJ1-4, with D perhaps matching TRBD1 (5 bases). This sequence originates from a middle-aged woman who had recovered from COVID-19. The sample consisted of PBMCs or T cells enriched from blood (not recorded which). CDR3 DNA: TGTGCCAGCAGTGAAGCGCAGGGAACGAAACTGTTTTTT. This gives the protein CASSEAQGTKLFF.